This note documents a single TCR beta chain sequence. The clone's antigen remains unknown. The sample holds no much larger clone one base away, and base qualities are not on file. Healthy HIV-negative adults with no recently reported acute infections or vaccinations were included as donors. Every donor was a Caucasian adult residing in Nashville, Tennessee, USA. Magnetic negative selection was used to enrich CD4+ T cells, after which naive cells were positively selected on CD45RA and the negative fraction became the memory subset. Blood was obtained by leukapheresis, after which PBMCs were separated by Ficoll-Histopaque density gradient centrifugation and cryopreserved in liquid nitrogen vapor phase. Purity and quantity of every magnetically sorted T cell population were checked by analytical flow cytometry. Each sorted fraction had its genomic DNA isolated and then quantified by UV absorbance on a Nanodrop 2000c.

A distance of 10 bases separates the germline ends of V and J, which lose 4 bases and 0 bases respectively. The cysteine opens and the phenylalanine closes a CDR3 of 14 amino acids. Left in the record is the CDR3 DNA by itself, 42 bases read in frame from the first base. Using the deep immunoSEQ assay, multiplex PCR amplified TCR CDR3 regions from genomic DNA. Genomic DNA extracted from each cell subset was distributed evenly over all wells of several immunoSEQ 96-well plates, and each plate served as one replicate. For sorted subsets, each replicate PCR was loaded with 200 ng genomic DNA, equivalent to roughly 30,000 T cell genomes. Purified libraries were measured with a Qubit 3.0 fluorometer, size-checked on a Bioanalyzer 2100, and measured again with the KAPA Library Quantification kit. Every immunoSEQ 96-well plate was sequenced on a separate single-read 150-cycle Illumina NextSeq 550 flow cell. Concerning the study's data processing: Because the immunoSEQ output included only junctional sequences and no quality scores, the filtering could not be the same as the filtering used for full-length reads. To assign V/J genes and CDR3, sequences were annotated against IMGT germline references using PyIR, a Python wrapper for IgBLAST v1.9. Reads were removed for weak V/J assignments (E-value above 1e-6), missing CDR3, stop codons, out-of-frame junctions, or ambiguous translated residues. V3J clonotypes were defined as sequences sharing the same inferred V gene, J gene, and CDR3 amino acid sequence. The percentage overlap between two repertoires was calculated by dividing the number of shared unique clonotypes by the size of the smaller repertoire. Richness of each repertoire was evaluated using RTK rarefaction, the Chao1 estimator, and Recon v2.1 estimates of unobserved clonotypes. For all TCRbeta clonotypes obtained by the gDNA method from four donors, generation probabilities were computed with OLGA. Held by TCRdb, this immuneACCESS table contains in-frame sequences only and omits some clones. Under half of the omission traces to an unresolved V gene where checked; the cause of the rest is unknown. V and J calls plus clone size are reproduced from that table; the DNA served to infer D and trimming. The sample records about 2.3 million clones, around 93% of which are singletons. The ten largest clones add up to approximately 0.39% of the sample.

The sample originates from a study of shared clonotypes between healthy human individuals (TCRdb year 2020). General notes on the study: Three men and a couple of women, aged 18 to 49 years, made up the cohort. Per donor, three plates each were used for CD4 naive and CD4 memory, two for CD8 naive, and one for CD8 memory. Different laboratories and diverse techniques were used to prepare libraries and sequence TCR repertoires, to increase sequencing depth and limit assay-specific biases. Between about 0.8 and 8.9 billion PBMCs per donor were obtained by leukapheresis. Blood TCR repertoires of roughly five healthy adults were deeply sequenced to estimate repertoire size and the extent of clonotype sharing between individuals.

The investigation overall reported the following: Sampling was restricted to blood, and TCR repertoires in tissue are likely to differ from TCR repertoires in blood. When several donors were compared, the shared fraction of clonotypes was around 5% for naive CD4, over 3% for naive CD8, 2.3% for memory CD4, and 0.35% to 0.4% for memory CD8. Pairwise subsampling indicated that sequencing depth was expected to affect the degree of clonotype sharing among donors. Rarefaction of sorted-subset datasets indicated incomplete sequencing despite the large sequencing depth. Compared with non-shared clonotypes, the clonotypes found in all four sorted-subset donors had higher generation probabilities. Naive subsets generally had larger estimated clonotype richness than memory subsets did. The small number of donors limited the genetic and exposure-history diversity represented.

The rearranged segments are TRBV23-1 and TRBJ2-7; the D gene is perhaps TRBD1 or TRBD2, as each covers 6 bases. TRBV23-1 is an open reading frame, and its role is uncertain. This receptor was identified in a young man in good health. Some clones in this sample may be carry-over from other donors' samples. Sequenced material: naive CD4+ T cells from PBMCs. This sample's cell subset or site label indicates: CD45RA+ positively selected. The DNA reads as follows: TGCGCCAGCAGTCGGGGGGCAGGCTCCTACGAGCAGTACTTC. The translation is CASSRGAGSYEQYF.